This T cell receptor beta chain was captured in a study of blood T cell repertoires in COVID-19. Assay: immunoSEQ multiplex PCR; the TCRdb copy retains only in-frame clones and omits some. The sample shows 390,000 or so clones, about 90% of them seen only once. Germline CDR1 and CDR2: KGHSY and FQNENV. V lost 4 bases, J lost 4 bases, and 6 bases stayed unmatched. This CDR3 spans 14 amino acids. The chain employs TRBV16 and TRBJ1-1, with 7 bases matching TRBD1. Sequenced: peripheral blood. This receptor was obtained from a man aged 18 to 30 with active or convalescent COVID-19. The CDR3 DNA reads TGTGCCAGCAGCCCGACAGGGTTTGGCACTGAAGCTTTCTTT. Its translation is CASSPTGFGTEAFF. The complete variable domain, with remaining parts taken from reference TRBV16 and TRBJ1-1, reads GEEVAQTPKHLVRGEGQKAKLYCAPIKGHSYVFWYQQVLKNEFKFLISFQNENVFDETGMPKERFSAKCLPNSPCSLEIQATKLEDSAVYFCASSPTGFGTEAFFGQGTRLTVV.